This is a list of T cell receptor beta chains from one sample in a study of blood T cell repertoires in COVID-19. The data were produced by immunoSEQ multiplex PCR, yet TCRdb's version contains in-frame clones alone and is incomplete. Among roughly 280,000 clones listed, about nine tenths were seen once. Sequencing was performed on peripheral blood. These receptors originate from a woman between 45 and 60 years old who had recovered from COVID-19. CDR3s include the opening cysteine and the closing phenylalanine or tryptophan. The D gene is left open where the match is weak.

CDR3aa | j_gene | d_gene | v_gene
CASSSRPGRAYEQYF | TRBJ2-7 | - | TRBV27
CASSLDSYTEAFF | TRBJ1-1 | - | TRBV5-4
CASSIVSVYNEQFF | TRBJ2-1 | - | TRBV19
CATSRTGDNSNQPQHF | TRBJ1-5 | TRBD1 | TRBV15
CATSNRGQEAFF | TRBJ1-1 | TRBD1 | TRBV15
CASHRDRGLIGMNTEAFF | TRBJ1-1 | TRBD1 | TRBV19
CASTLTGPSYEQYF | TRBJ2-7 | - | TRBV28
CARAPKGRGYQETQYF | TRBJ2-5 | - | TRBV23-1
CASSYQATYEQYF | TRBJ2-7 | - | TRBV27
CASSQETVYGYTF | TRBJ1-2 | - | TRBV5-1
CASTSTGVGYTF | TRBJ1-2 | - | TRBV7-9
CASSLEVTGFNEQFF | TRBJ2-1 | TRBD1 | TRBV5-5
CASSVSGTSNNEQFF | TRBJ2-1 | TRBD2 | TRBV5-1